The T cell receptor (beta chain) under discussion was sequenced for a study of blood T cell repertoires in COVID-19. Study background: Donors in the United States, Italy and Spain gave samples during acute or convalescent COVID-19.

Original analysis: How many nucleated cells were present was estimated from reference gene primer amplification. Data came from immunoSEQ multiplex PCR; TCRdb stores just in-frame clones and leaves some out. V and J calls and clone size follow that table, whereas D and trimming were derived from the DNA. The sample lists 25,000 to 40,000 clones, 88% seen once, with around an eighth in the top ten. Germline V gene data show CDR1 as SQVTM and CDR2 as ANQGSEA. V lost 6 bases and J lost 3; bases outside the gene matches: 6. The length of the CDR3 is 14 residues. The sequenced sample was peripheral blood. This TCR was sampled from a human donor with active COVID-19. The donor label of this sample is uncertain. The V and J genes are TRBV29-1 and TRBJ1-5; 9 nucleotides line up with TRBD1. The CDR3 sequence is CSVGGTGYNQPQHF. The CDR3 DNA follows: TGCAGCGTCGGGGGGACAGGGTACAATCAGCCCCAGCATTTT.